The 21 T cell receptor beta chains given below trace back to one sample, sequenced in a study of CD8 T cells in ankylosing spondylitis. Using its own MiXCR run on the 5' RACE reads, TCRdb lists one record per CDR3 protein. The data hold about 350,000 distinct CDR3 sequences, with more than 20% observed a single time. Source material: blood, either unsorted or a sorted T cell fraction (not recorded which). The receptor source for this set is a male donor with ankylosing spondylitis or in good health (not recorded which).

This clonotype was picked up one time. The J gene is TRBJ2-7, the V gene TRBV4-1; D might be TRBD2 (7 bases). V lost 4 bases, J lost 2 bases, and 18 bases lay in between. There are 16 residues in the CDR3. Germline CDR1 MGHRA, CDR2 YSYEKL. The CDR3 sequence is CASSPTWGGQAYEQYF. The CDR3, as DNA: TGCGCCAGCAGCCCAACGTGGGGGGGCCAAGCCTACGAGCAGTACTTC.

In this sample, this clonotype turned up many times. The CDR3 DNA is TGTGCCAGCAGCACCACAGATACGCAGTATTTT. It yields the protein CASSTTDTQYF. V usage is TRBV9 and J usage is TRBJ2-3; D call uncertain. Germline CDR1 is SGDLS and CDR2 is YYNGEE. The CDR3 has 11 residues. Trimming stripped 4 bases from V and 2 bases from J, with 2 bases between.

This clonotype was picked up a small number of times. CDR3 sequence reads: CASSSTGQGRNEQFF. DNA of the CDR3: TGTGCCAGCAGCTCAACGGGACAGGGTAGGAATGAGCAGTTCTTC. This chain uses TRBV3-1 with TRBJ2-1; 9 nucleotides line up with TRBD1. Germline V CDR1 and CDR2: LGHDT, YNNKEL (reference sequence). V shed 5 bases, J shed 7 bases, and the junction held 9 bases outside the gene matches. The CDR3 has 15 residues.

The rearrangement links TRBV28 to TRBJ2-7; unclear D gene. The CDR3 is 13 amino acids. The germline CDR1 and CDR2 sequences are MDHEN and SYDVKM. Trimming stripped 8 bases from V and 2 bases from J, with 13 bases between. CDR3 nucleotide sequence: TGTGCCAGCGTCCCATCCACAGCCTACGAGCAGTACTTC. It yields the protein CASVPSTAYEQYF.

There are a few counts of this clonotype. The chain links TRBV10-3 to TRBJ2-7; 8 positions agree with TRBD2. Per germline, CDR1 ENHRY and CDR2 SYGVKD. V gave up 4 bases and J gave up 2 bases; unmatched junction bases: 4. This CDR3 has 14 amino acids. CDR3 region: CAISAQLAAYEQYF. CDR3 bases: TGTGCCATCAGTGCACAACTAGCGGCCTACGAGCAGTACTTC.

This chain joins TRBV7-9 and TRBJ2-7; weak D call: TRBD1 (6 bases). This CDR3 has 15 amino acids. Trimming left V 5 bases short and J 4 bases short, with 18 bases between. Germline CDR1 and CDR2: SEHNR and FQNEAQ (reference sequence). This chain's CDR3 is CASSPRDTSGYEQYF. The CDR3 coding sequence is TGTGCCAGCAGCCCCCGGGACACCTCGGGGTACGAGCAGTACTTC. Filled out from reference TRBV7-9 and TRBJ2-7, the complete variable domain reads DTGVSQNPRHKITKRGQNVTFRCDPISEHNRLYWYRQTLGQGPEFLTYFQNEAQLEKSRLLSDRFSAERPKGSFSTLEIQRTEQGDSAMYLCASSPRDTSGYEQYFGPGTRLTVT.

The CDR3 here is CAWSVGQGGDTQYF. CDR3 bases: TGTGCCTGGAGTGTTGGTCAGGGTGGAGATACGCAGTATTTT. The chain carries TRBV30 and TRBJ2-3; D perhaps matches TRBD1 (5 bases). V lost 0 bases to trimming and J lost 5 bases, with 12 bases between them. The germline V gene has CDR1 GTSNPN and CDR2 SVGIG (reference sequence). The CDR3 is made up of 14 amino acids. The whole variable domain, filled in from reference TRBV30 and TRBJ2-3, reads SQTIHQWPATLVQPVGSPLSLECTVEGTSNPNLYWYRQAAGRGLQLLFYSVGIGQISSEVPQNLSASRPQDRQFILSSKKLLLSDSGFYLCAWSVGQGGDTQYFGPGTRLTVL.

V is TRBV12-3 or TRBV12-4 and J is TRBJ2-7; 8 bases agree with TRBD1. The CDR3 spans 16 residues. The V and J ends lost 0 bases and 2 bases, in that order; junction bases with no gene match: 6. The CDR3 sequence is CASSLAGTGIAYEQYF. The DNA for the CDR3 is TGTGCCAGCAGTTTAGCCGGGACAGGTATTGCCTACGAGCAGTACTTC.

The sample holds a few counts of this clonotype. J is TRBJ2-3 and V is TRBV27, with 7 bases identical to TRBD2. J gave up 3 bases and V 4 bases, and 7 bases lay outside the gene matches. CDR1 and CDR2 from the germline V gene are MNHEY and SMNVEV (reference sequence). The CDR3 covers 15 residues. The CDR3 here is CASSSLGGGTDTQYF. The CDR3 coding sequence is TGTGCCAGCAGTTCTCTGGGGGGGGGGACAGATACGCAGTATTTT.

This chain connects TRBV5-1 to TRBJ2-1, with D tentatively TRBD1 (5 bases). Germline loops: CDR1 SGHRS, CDR2 YFSETQ. With 3 bases removed from V and 8 bases from J, the gap between germline ends came to 18 bases. The CDR3 contains 15 residues. This CDR3 reads CASSSRRVELDEQFF. CDR3 sequence (DNA): TGCGCCAGCAGCTCCCGCAGGGTGGAGCTCGATGAGCAGTTCTTC.

This clonotype has only a few counts. The chain is built from TRBV5-1 and TRBJ2-7, with 11 bases matching TRBD2. The CDR3 runs 14 residues. V shed 3 bases, J shed 2 bases, and the junction held 1 base outside the gene matches. Germline CDR1 is SGHRS and CDR2 is YFSETQ. CDR3 loop: CASSWGLAAYEQYF. DNA for the CDR3: TGCGCCAGCAGCTGGGGACTAGCGGCCTACGAGCAGTACTTC.

The chain joins TRBV12-3 or TRBV12-4 to TRBJ2-2, with D maybe TRBD2 (5 bases). With 7 bases removed from V and 4 bases from J, the gap between germline ends came to 22 bases. The CDR3 has 17 amino acids. CDR3 DNA sequence: TGTGCCAGCACCAGCGACGCCAGCAGCGGCAGCACCGGGGAGCTGTTTTTT. Protein: CASTSDASSGSTGELFF.

This clonotype was seen more than once but under ten times. This chain uses TRBV6-6 with TRBJ2-7, with D unclear. The V gene lost 0 bases and the J gene lost 7 bases, with 7 bases spanning the gap. The germline V gene has CDR1 MNHNY and CDR2 SVGAGI (reference sequence). There are 12 residues in the CDR3. CDR3 amino acids: CASSYSALEQYF. DNA for the CDR3: TGTGCCAGCAGTTACTCGGCCTTGGAGCAGTACTTC.

This clonotype has a handful of counts. As DNA, the CDR3 is TGTGCCAGCAGCCAAGAGTGGCGGGGGACAGTGGGCTACGAGCAGTACTTC. As protein: CASSQEWRGTVGYEQYF. The V gene is TRBV3-1, the J gene TRBJ2-7; possibly TRBD1 or TRBD2 for D (7 bases each). V was pared by 0 bases and J by 3 bases, with 18 bases between. The CDR3 loop spans 17 amino acids. Germline CDR1 and CDR2: LGHDT and YNNKEL (reference sequence).

In its sample, this clonotype was seen a few times. The V call is TRBV20-1, the J call TRBJ2-3; 8 bases are shared with TRBD1. This CDR3 has 14 amino acids. Germline CDR1 is DFQATT and CDR2 is SNEGSKA (reference sequence). V was clipped by 8 bases and J by 2 bases; unmatched bases: 9. The CDR3 sequence is CSMLETGATDTQYF. The CDR3 DNA follows: TGCAGTATGCTTGAGACAGGGGCCACAGATACGCAGTATTTT.

This clonotype came up a few times. CDR3 amino acids: CASSRTGRQYF. In DNA, the CDR3 is TGTGCCAGCAGTAGGACAGGGAGGCAGTACTTC. This chain uses TRBV28 with TRBJ2-7; 8 bases match TRBD1. The CDR3 is 11 amino acids. CDR1 MDHEN and CDR2 SYDVKM come from the germline V gene. V was clipped by 5 bases and J by 9 bases; unmatched bases: 3.

The chain joins TRBV12-3 or TRBV12-4 to TRBJ2-2, with D possibly being TRBD1 (6 bases). This CDR3 region has 15 residues. V was trimmed by 5 bases and J by 2 bases, leaving 12 bases between them. The CDR3 sequence: CASSPTGINTGELFF. The CDR3 nucleotides are TGTGCCAGCAGTCCCACAGGGATTAACACCGGGGAGCTGTTTTTT.

This clonotype has a handful of counts. This chain joins TRBV12-3 or TRBV12-4 and TRBJ2-7; D unclear. The CDR3 contains 12 residues. V gave up 2 bases and J gave up 3 bases, with 5 bases separating them. Here the CDR3 DNA reads TGTGCCAGCAGTTTAAAGTTCTACGAGCAGTACTTC. Amino acid sequence: CASSLKFYEQYF.

This clonotype was seen a few times. V usage is TRBV10-1 and J usage is TRBJ2-2; 13 bases are shared with TRBD2. Germline CDR1 is WNHNN and CDR2 is SYGVQD (reference sequence). J was trimmed by 2 bases and V by 0 bases; bases with no gene match: 12. The CDR3 sequence is 21 residues long. In DNA form, the CDR3 reads TGCGCCAGCAGTGAGTCGAACGGTGGACTAGCGGGGGAGTTCAACACCGGGGAGCTGTTTTTT. It yields the protein CASSESNGGLAGEFNTGELFF.

The gene calls are TRBV29-1 and TRBJ2-5, with TRBD2 as a possible D gene (6 bases). The V end was cut by 1 base, the J end by 3 bases, with 12 bases between. Germline loops: CDR1 SQVTM, CDR2 ANQGSEA. This CDR3 is built from 14 residues. In DNA form, the CDR3 reads TGCAGCGTTGAAGGGCTAGCGAATGAAGAGACCCAGTACTTC. This encodes CSVEGLANEETQYF.

The chain employs TRBV3-1 and TRBJ2-1; 9 nucleotides align to TRBD1. V trimming: 1 base; J trimming: 3 bases; junction bases outside the gene matches: 4. CDR3 length: 16 amino acids. The germline CDR1 and CDR2 sequences are LGHDT and YNNKEL (reference sequence). The CDR3 is CASSQGPTGGYNEQFF. Here the CDR3 DNA reads TGTGCCAGCAGCCAAGGTCCGACAGGGGGCTACAATGAGCAGTTCTTC.